This is a list of T cell receptor beta chains from one sample in a study of regulatory T cells in long-lasting Graves disease. TCRdb re-called the multiplex PCR reads through MiXCR, storing one row per CDR3 protein. The data show around 500,000 distinct CDR3 sequences, less than 25% seen once. The sample in question was peripheral blood mononuclear cells (PBMCs), obtained when the disease was refractory, from a patient treated with antithyroid drugs. The receptor set was obtained from a female donor with Graves disease. The CDR3 runs from the conserved cysteine through the conserved F or W. The order of the fields is D gene, clone size, V gene, J gene, CDR3 DNA, CDR3 protein. The D gene is left open where the match is weak. Rows may omit the clone size; those that give it use once, few, many or a size class.

D gene: NA
clone size: many
V gene: TRBV7-2
J gene: TRBJ2-2
CDR3 DNA: TGTGCCAGCACCGTCTTTAACACCGGGGAGCTGTTTTTT
CDR3 protein: CASTVFNTGELFF

D gene: NA
clone size: many
V gene: TRBV3-1
J gene: TRBJ1-4
CDR3 DNA: TGTGCCAGCAGCCAACAGAGTTCAACTAATGAAAAACTGTTTTTT
CDR3 protein: CASSQQSSTNEKLFF

D gene: NA
clone size: NA
V gene: TRBV6-1
J gene: TRBJ2-7
CDR3 DNA: TGTGCCAGCAGCAAAAAGCCGGCGACCGAGCAGTACTTC
CDR3 protein: CASSKKPATEQYF

D gene: TRBD1
clone size: few
V gene: TRBV5-1
J gene: TRBJ1-1
CDR3 DNA: TGCGCCAGCAGCTGGTCCACCGGGACAGGGGATTTCTTT
CDR3 protein: CASSWSTGTGDFF

D gene: NA
clone size: NA
V gene: TRBV10-2
J gene: TRBJ2-7
CDR3 DNA: TGCGCCAGCAGTGAGTCGAAGGGACTGCCTACCTACGAGCAGTACTTC
CDR3 protein: CASSESKGLPTYEQYF

D gene: NA
clone size: NA
V gene: TRBV30
J gene: TRBJ1-2
CDR3 DNA: TGTGCCTGGAGTGTACACGGCACCGATAGCTACACCTTC
CDR3 protein: CAWSVHGTDSYTF

D gene: NA
clone size: many
V gene: TRBV19
J gene: TRBJ1-5
CDR3 DNA: TGTGCCAGTAGTAACCACCCTACAGCGGGGAATCAGCCCCAGCATTTT
CDR3 protein: CASSNHPTAGNQPQHF

D gene: NA
clone size: NA
V gene: TRBV10-3
J gene: TRBJ2-6
CDR3 DNA: TGTGCCATCAGTGGACATAGCTCTGGGGCCAACGTCCTGACTTTC
CDR3 protein: CAISGHSSGANVLTF

D gene: TRBD2
clone size: NA
V gene: TRBV6-5
J gene: TRBJ2-7
CDR3 DNA: TGTGCCAGCAGTTACTCCCTATCACACCCGACTAGCGGGATTTCTTACGAGCAGTACTTC
CDR3 protein: CASSYSLSHPTSGISYEQYF

D gene: NA
clone size: many
V gene: TRBV28
J gene: TRBJ1-1
CDR3 DNA: TGTGCCAGCAACGAACAGGGAATGGGCACTGAAGCTTTCTTT
CDR3 protein: CASNEQGMGTEAFF

D gene: NA
clone size: few
V gene: TRBV19
J gene: TRBJ2-1
CDR3 DNA: TGTGCCAGTAGCACCGTCCAATACAATGAGCAGTTCTTC
CDR3 protein: CASSTVQYNEQFF

D gene: NA
clone size: many
V gene: TRBV20-1
J gene: TRBJ2-5
CDR3 DNA: TGCAGTGCTAGACCCGGCCCGGGGCCGGACGGGGAGACCCAGTACTTC
CDR3 protein: CSARPGPGPDGETQYF

D gene: NA
clone size: NA
V gene: TRBV7-8
J gene: TRBJ2-2
CDR3 DNA: TGTGCCAGCAGCCACGAGTTCTTTGGGGGGGCCACCGGGGAGCTGTTTTTT
CDR3 protein: CASSHEFFGGATGELFF

D gene: TRBD1
clone size: many
V gene: TRBV12-3/TRBV12-4
J gene: TRBJ2-7
CDR3 DNA: TGTGCCAGCCGACAGGGGACCGAGCAGTACTTC
CDR3 protein: CASRQGTEQYF

D gene: NA
clone size: many
V gene: TRBV15
J gene: TRBJ1-6
CDR3 DNA: TGTGCCACCAGCAGAGGCAGTAATTCACCCCTCCACTTT
CDR3 protein: CATSRGSNSPLHF

D gene: NA
clone size: many
V gene: TRBV29-1
J gene: TRBJ2-7
CDR3 DNA: TGCAGCGTTTGGGCGGCGGGTACGTACTACGAGCAGTACTTC
CDR3 protein: CSVWAAGTYYEQYF

D gene: NA
clone size: many
V gene: TRBV20-1
J gene: TRBJ1-1
CDR3 DNA: TGCAGTGCTAGTGTGGGCAGGGGTTTCGCTGAAGCTTTCTTT
CDR3 protein: CSASVGRGFAEAFF

D gene: TRBD1
clone size: NA
V gene: TRBV29-1
J gene: TRBJ2-7
CDR3 DNA: TGCAGCGTTAGGAGAACTTCAGGGGGCGCCTACGAGCAGTACTTC
CDR3 protein: CSVRRTSGGAYEQYF

D gene: TRBD2
clone size: NA
V gene: TRBV7-3
J gene: TRBJ2-1
CDR3 DNA: TGTGCCAGCAGCATCACTAGCGGGAGAAGGTACAATGAGCAGTTCTTC
CDR3 protein: CASSITSGRRYNEQFF

D gene: NA
clone size: many
V gene: TRBV27
J gene: TRBJ2-7
CDR3 DNA: TGTGCCAGCAGTCCATTCTCCTCCTACGAGCAGTACTTC
CDR3 protein: CASSPFSSYEQYF

D gene: NA
clone size: many
V gene: TRBV28
J gene: TRBJ1-1
CDR3 DNA: TGTGCCAGCAGTTTAATAGGGGGATCGGACACTGAAGCTTTCTTT
CDR3 protein: CASSLIGGSDTEAFF

D gene: NA
clone size: many
V gene: TRBV5-1
J gene: TRBJ2-7
CDR3 DNA: TGCGCCAGCAGCTTGGGGGCGTTTGTGGCTTACGAGCAGTACTTC
CDR3 protein: CASSLGAFVAYEQYF

D gene: NA
clone size: many
V gene: TRBV12-3/TRBV12-4
J gene: TRBJ1-1
CDR3 DNA: TGTGCCAGCAGCTTTGGGCAGCTGAACACTGAAGCTTTCTTT
CDR3 protein: CASSFGQLNTEAFF

D gene: TRBD1
clone size: many
V gene: TRBV2
J gene: TRBJ2-7
CDR3 DNA: TGTGCCAGCAGTCACCCCGGGACAGGAGCCTACGAGCAGTACTTC
CDR3 protein: CASSHPGTGAYEQYF

D gene: NA
clone size: many
V gene: TRBV28
J gene: TRBJ2-2
CDR3 DNA: TGTGCCAGCAGTTTAGGGGGAATTGGGGAGCTGTTTTTT
CDR3 protein: CASSLGGIGELFF

D gene: NA
clone size: many
V gene: TRBV27
J gene: TRBJ1-5
CDR3 DNA: TGTGCCAGCAGTCGAGACAGTTACAATCAGCCCCAGCATTTT
CDR3 protein: CASSRDSYNQPQHF

D gene: NA
clone size: NA
V gene: TRBV9
J gene: TRBJ2-7
CDR3 DNA: TGTGCCAGCAGCGCCCATAGCGGAGACTACGAGCAGTACTTC
CDR3 protein: CASSAHSGDYEQYF

D gene: NA
clone size: many
V gene: TRBV13
J gene: TRBJ2-7
CDR3 DNA: TGTGCCAGCAGCTCACGGACAGCCTACTACGAGCAGTACTTC
CDR3 protein: CASSSRTAYYEQYF

D gene: NA
clone size: many
V gene: TRBV29-1
J gene: TRBJ2-7
CDR3 DNA: TGCAGCGCCCAAGATGCCTACGAGCAGTACTTC
CDR3 protein: CSAQDAYEQYF

D gene: TRBD2
clone size: many
V gene: TRBV6-2/TRBV6-3
J gene: TRBJ2-2
CDR3 DNA: TGTGCCAGCAGTTACCCTGGGACTAGCGTAAGGGACACCGGGGAGCTGTTTTTT
CDR3 protein: CASSYPGTSVRDTGELFF

D gene: TRBD2
clone size: NA
V gene: TRBV18
J gene: TRBJ2-7
CDR3 DNA: TGTGCCAGCTCGGGCGGGGGCTCCTACGAGCAGTACTTC
CDR3 protein: CASSGGGSYEQYF

D gene: TRBD2
clone size: many
V gene: TRBV28
J gene: TRBJ2-7
CDR3 DNA: TGTGCCAGCAGTTCGGCTAGCGGGAGCTCCTACGAGCAGTACTTC
CDR3 protein: CASSSASGSSYEQYF

D gene: NA
clone size: NA
V gene: TRBV20-1
J gene: TRBJ1-6
CDR3 DNA: TGCAGTGCTAGACCTCGACCGACCTGGTTGTCACCCCTCCACTTT
CDR3 protein: CSARPRPTWLSPLHF

D gene: TRBD1
clone size: many
V gene: TRBV2
J gene: TRBJ2-7
CDR3 DNA: TGTGCCAGCAGTGAAAGTACAGGGGGCTACGAGCAGTACTTC
CDR3 protein: CASSESTGGYEQYF

D gene: TRBD1
clone size: few
V gene: TRBV13
J gene: TRBJ2-5
CDR3 DNA: TGTGCCAGCAGCACACGGACAGGGTCGTACCAAGAGACCCAGTACTTC
CDR3 protein: CASSTRTGSYQETQYF

D gene: NA
clone size: many
V gene: TRBV28
J gene: TRBJ2-7
CDR3 DNA: TGTGCCAGCAGTTTAAGGTCCGCGAGCTCCTACGAGCAGTACTTC
CDR3 protein: CASSLRSASSYEQYF

D gene: TRBD2
clone size: few
V gene: TRBV11-1
J gene: TRBJ2-1
CDR3 DNA: TGTGCCAGCAGCCTAGGACTAGAACCGACCTACAATGAGCAGTTCTTC
CDR3 protein: CASSLGLEPTYNEQFF

D gene: NA
clone size: few
V gene: TRBV11-2
J gene: TRBJ2-1
CDR3 DNA: TGTGCCAGCAGCTCGGGACCAGTCATTAAGTTCTTC
CDR3 protein: CASSSGPVIKFF

D gene: TRBD1
clone size: many
V gene: TRBV5-1
J gene: TRBJ2-7
CDR3 DNA: TGCGCCAGCAGTCTCGGGACAGGGATATACGAGCAGTACTTC
CDR3 protein: CASSLGTGIYEQYF

D gene: NA
clone size: NA
V gene: TRBV12-3/TRBV12-4
J gene: TRBJ2-1
CDR3 DNA: TGTGCCAGCAGTCCCCCTCGGGATGAGCAGTTCTTC
CDR3 protein: CASSPPRDEQFF

D gene: NA
clone size: many
V gene: TRBV6-2/TRBV6-3
J gene: TRBJ2-5
CDR3 DNA: TGTGCCAGCAGTTACTGGAACGCGGGACCAAACCAAGAGACCCAGTACTTC
CDR3 protein: CASSYWNAGPNQETQYF

D gene: NA
clone size: few
V gene: TRBV6-1
J gene: TRBJ1-6
CDR3 DNA: TGTGCCAGCAAACCAGGGCGGGGAGTTAATTCACCCCTCCACTTT
CDR3 protein: CASKPGRGVNSPLHF

D gene: TRBD1
clone size: many
V gene: TRBV28
J gene: TRBJ2-7
CDR3 DNA: TGTGCCAGCAGCCTCACAGGGGGCGGAGCCTACGAGCAGTACTTC
CDR3 protein: CASSLTGGGAYEQYF